This TCR beta chain was obtained from a study of T-cell reconstitution after alpha-beta-depleted transplantation in children. After removal of 5 bases from V and 8 bases from J, the junction contained 14 bases not matched to a gene. Looked up from germline, CDR1 is MNHEY and CDR2 is SVGAGI. The CDR3 consists of 16 residues. As it was prepared, the TCRbeta library received unique molecular identifiers. MiXCR, applied by TCRdb to the PCR reads, yields one record per CDR3 protein. The sample holds around 480,000 distinct CDR3 sequences, around a third seen once. The specimen comprised PBMCs from the stem cell graft donor, sampled from the stem cell graft. The rearrangement uses TRBV6-5 and TRBJ2-1; 8 nucleotides line up with TRBD2. The source of this sequence is a human donor who donated a stem cell graft to a child with aplastic anemia. The CDR3 DNA reads TGTGCCAGCAGTCACAACCCGGGACTAGTAGGCGATGAGCAGTTCTTC. Protein sequence: CASSHNPGLVGDEQFF.